Presented here are 3 T cell receptor beta chains from one specimen sequenced in a study of shared clonotypes between healthy human individuals. Only in-frame clones appear in the TCRdb table, and some are missing; sequencing was by immunoSEQ multiplex PCR. The sample carries more than 2 million clones, around 95% recorded once. Sequencing was performed on naive CD4+ T cells sorted from blood. This sample's subset: CD45RA+ positively selected. The receptors were sampled from a man aged 18 to 30 in good health.

This chain joins TRBV10-2 and TRBJ2-2, with 11 bases fitting TRBD2. The CDR3 totals 18 residues. V lost 3 bases, J lost 1 base, and 7 bases stayed unmatched. Germline CDR1 and CDR2: WSHSY and SAAADI. CDR3 sequence (DNA): TGCGCCAGCAGTGATCTAGCGGGAGGTACCATGAACACCGGGGAGCTGTTTTTT. This codes for CASSDLAGGTMNTGELFF.

This chain joins TRBV29-1 and TRBJ2-1, with TRBD2 matching 14 bases. The CDR3 is made up of 15 amino acids. CDR1 and CDR2 (germline): SQVTM, ANQGSEA. The V and J ends lost 4 bases and 9 bases, in that order; junction bases with no gene match: 8. The DNA for the CDR3 is TGCAGCGTTGGGGCGGGACTAGCGGGAGTTGGTGAGCAGTTCTTC. Encoded protein: CSVGAGLAGVGEQFF.

This clone was recorded at least ten times. J is TRBJ2-7 and V is TRBV27; D possibly matches TRBD1 or TRBD2 (5 bases each). The germline CDR1 and CDR2 sequences are MNHEY and SMNVEV (reference sequence). The V end was cut by 6 bases, the J end by 3 bases, with 18 bases between. The CDR3 totals 15 residues. As DNA, the CDR3 is TGTGCCAGCAGCTCGATGTGGGACCTTAGCTACGAGCAGTACTTC. Residues: CASSSMWDLSYEQYF.